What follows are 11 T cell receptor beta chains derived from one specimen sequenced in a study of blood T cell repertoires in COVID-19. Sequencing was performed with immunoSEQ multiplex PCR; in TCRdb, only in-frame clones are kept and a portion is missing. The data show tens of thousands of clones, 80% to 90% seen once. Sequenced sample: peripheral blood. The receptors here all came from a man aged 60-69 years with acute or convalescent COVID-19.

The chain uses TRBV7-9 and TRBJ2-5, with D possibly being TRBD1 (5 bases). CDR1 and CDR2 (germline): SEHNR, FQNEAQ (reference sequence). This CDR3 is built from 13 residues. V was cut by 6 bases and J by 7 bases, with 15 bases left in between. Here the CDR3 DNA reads TGTGCCAGCAGGCCAGTCCAGGGTGGGACCCAGTACTTC. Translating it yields CASRPVQGGTQYF.

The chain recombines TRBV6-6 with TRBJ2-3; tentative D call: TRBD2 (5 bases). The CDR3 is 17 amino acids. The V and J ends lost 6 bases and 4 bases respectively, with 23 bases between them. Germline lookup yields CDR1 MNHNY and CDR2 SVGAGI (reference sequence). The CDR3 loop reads CASRRPLRTHGADTQYF. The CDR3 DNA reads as TGTGCCAGCAGACGACCGCTCCGCACCCACGGGGCAGATACGCAGTATTTT.

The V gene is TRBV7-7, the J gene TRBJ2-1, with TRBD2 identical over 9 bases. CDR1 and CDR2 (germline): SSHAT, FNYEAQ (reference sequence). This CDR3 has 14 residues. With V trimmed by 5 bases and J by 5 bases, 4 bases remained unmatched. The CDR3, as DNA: TGTGCCAGCAGCGCGGGACTAGCAGACAATGAGCAGTTCTTC. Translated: CASSAGLADNEQFF.

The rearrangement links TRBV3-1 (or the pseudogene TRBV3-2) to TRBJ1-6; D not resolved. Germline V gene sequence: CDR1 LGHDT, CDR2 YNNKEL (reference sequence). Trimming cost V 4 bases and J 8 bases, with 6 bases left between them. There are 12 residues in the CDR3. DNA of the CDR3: TGTGCCAGCAGCCTCCTTGATTCACCCCTCCACTTT. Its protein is CASSLLDSPLHF.

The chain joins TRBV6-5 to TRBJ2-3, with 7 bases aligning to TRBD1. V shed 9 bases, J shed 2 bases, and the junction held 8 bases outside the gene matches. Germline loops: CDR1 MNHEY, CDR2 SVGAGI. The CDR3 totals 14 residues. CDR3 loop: CARKTGRVTDTQYF. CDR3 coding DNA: TGTGCCAGAAAGACAGGGAGAGTCACAGATACGCAGTATTTT.

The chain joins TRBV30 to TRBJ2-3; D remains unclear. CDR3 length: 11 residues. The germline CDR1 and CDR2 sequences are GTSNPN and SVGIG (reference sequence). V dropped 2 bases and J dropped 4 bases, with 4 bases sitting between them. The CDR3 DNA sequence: TGTGCCTGGAGTACAGCAGATACGCAGTATTTT. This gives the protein CAWSTADTQYF. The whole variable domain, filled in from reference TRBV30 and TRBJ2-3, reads SQTIHQWPATLVQPVGSPLSLECTVEGTSNPNLYWYRQAAGRGLQLLFYSVGIGQISSEVPQNLSASRPQDRQFILSSKKLLLSDSGFYLCAWSTADTQYFGPGTRLTVL.

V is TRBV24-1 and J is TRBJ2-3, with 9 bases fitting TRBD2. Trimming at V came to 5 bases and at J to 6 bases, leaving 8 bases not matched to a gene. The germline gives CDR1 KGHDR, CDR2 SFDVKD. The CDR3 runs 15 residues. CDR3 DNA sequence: TGTGCCACCAGTGGCAGCGGGGGGCCGCAGGATACGCAGTATTTT. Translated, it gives CATSGSGGPQDTQYF.

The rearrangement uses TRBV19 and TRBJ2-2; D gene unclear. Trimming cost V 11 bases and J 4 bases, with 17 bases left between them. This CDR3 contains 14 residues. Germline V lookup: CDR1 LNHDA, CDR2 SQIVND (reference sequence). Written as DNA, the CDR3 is TGTGCCTCAGCGCAAGATTGGGTCACCGGGGAGCTGTTTTTT. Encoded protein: CASAQDWVTGELFF.

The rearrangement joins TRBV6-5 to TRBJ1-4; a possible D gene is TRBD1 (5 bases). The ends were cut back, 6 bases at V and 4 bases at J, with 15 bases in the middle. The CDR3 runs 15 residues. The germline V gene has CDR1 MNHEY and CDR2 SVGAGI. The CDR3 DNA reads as TGTGCCAGCAGCCGGGGGGTGCACGGTAATGAAAAACTGTTTTTT. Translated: CASSRGVHGNEKLFF.

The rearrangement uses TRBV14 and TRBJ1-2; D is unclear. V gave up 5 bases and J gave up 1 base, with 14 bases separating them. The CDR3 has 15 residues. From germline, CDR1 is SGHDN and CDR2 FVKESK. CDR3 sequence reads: CASSWTGSLNYGYTF. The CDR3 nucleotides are TGTGCCAGCAGCTGGACGGGGAGCCTTAACTATGGCTACACCTTC.

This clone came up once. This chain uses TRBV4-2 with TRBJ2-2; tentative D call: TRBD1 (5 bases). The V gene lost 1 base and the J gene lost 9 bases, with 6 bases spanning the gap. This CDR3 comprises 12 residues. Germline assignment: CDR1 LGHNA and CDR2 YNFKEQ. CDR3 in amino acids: CASSQVDRELFF. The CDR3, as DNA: TGTGCCAGCAGCCAAGTGGACAGGGAGCTGTTTTTT.